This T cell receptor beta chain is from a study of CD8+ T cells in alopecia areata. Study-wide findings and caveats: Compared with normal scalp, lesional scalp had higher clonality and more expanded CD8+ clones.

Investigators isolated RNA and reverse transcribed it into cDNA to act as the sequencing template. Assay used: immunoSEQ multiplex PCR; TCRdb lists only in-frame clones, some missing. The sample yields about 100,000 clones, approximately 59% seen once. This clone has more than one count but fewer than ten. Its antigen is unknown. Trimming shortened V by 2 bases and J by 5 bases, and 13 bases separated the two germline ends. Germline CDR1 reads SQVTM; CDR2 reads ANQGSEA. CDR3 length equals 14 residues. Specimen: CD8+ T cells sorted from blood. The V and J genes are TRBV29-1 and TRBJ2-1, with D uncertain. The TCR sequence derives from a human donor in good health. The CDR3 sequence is CSVELRLVDNEQFF. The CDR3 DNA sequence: TGCAGCGTTGAACTACGTTTGGTGGACAATGAGCAGTTCTTC.